This passage covers 15 T cell receptor beta chains from one sample sequenced in a study of graft-versus-host responses after intestinal transplantation. Antigens of these TCRs are unknown. Sequenced by immunoSEQ multiplex PCR; TCRdb stores in-frame clones only, minus some. In the table there are 85,000 to 90,000 clones, roughly 89% of which are singletons. Specimen: unstimulated CD4+ T cells sorted from spleen or lymph node cells, collected before intestinal transplant. Receptors were obtained from a human donor who received an intestinal transplant.

The chain joins TRBV2 to TRBJ1-3, with unresolved D. CDR1 SNHLY and CDR2 FYNNEI come from the germline V gene. Trimming took 3 bases from V and 0 from J, leaving 12 bases between them. This CDR3 spans 16 amino acids. CDR3 DNA sequence: TGTGCCAGCAGTGAGTCAAGGCGGGGCTCTGGAAACACCATATATTTT. It is translated as CASSESRRGSGNTIYF.

In this sample, this clone turned up a few times. One end of the junction varies from germline; a read error may be responsible. This chain joins TRBV5-1 and TRBJ2-5; TRBD2 agrees at 16 bases. Looked up from germline, CDR1 is SGHRS and CDR2 is YFSETQ. This CDR3 is built from 18 residues. The CDR3 coding sequence is TGCGCCAGCAGTTTGGGACTAGCGGGAGGGCAGTACCAAGAGACCCAGTACTTC. The encoded protein is CASSLGLAGGQYQETQYF.

The chain joins TRBV7-7 to TRBJ2-1, with 14 bases matching TRBD2. The germline CDR1 and CDR2 sequences are SSHAT and FNYEAQ (reference sequence). The CDR3 is 20 residues long. V shed 1 base, J shed 0 bases, and the junction held 8 bases outside the gene matches. The CDR3 coding sequence is TGTGCCAGCAGCTTAGGGGGGGGACTAGCGGGAGTCGTCTCCTACAATGAGCAGTTCTTC. It codes for CASSLGGGLAGVVSYNEQFF. Full variable domain (missing parts from reference TRBV7-7 and TRBJ2-1): GAGVSQSPRYKVTKRGQDVTLRCDPISSHATLYWYQQALGQGPEFLTYFNYEAQPDKSGLPSDRFSAERPEGSISTLTIQRTEQRDSAMYRCASSLGGGLAGVVSYNEQFFGPGTRLTVL.

The V call is TRBV6-1, the J call TRBJ1-1; D gene unclear. Deletions cut 4 bases from V and 7 bases from J, with 7 bases between. Germline lookup yields CDR1 MNHNS and CDR2 SASEGT. This CDR3 comprises 11 residues. In DNA, the CDR3 is TGTGCCAGCAGTGTCGGAGTTGAAGCTTTCTTT. Protein product: CASSVGVEAFF.

The chain recombines TRBV7-2 with TRBJ1-5; the D gene is possibly TRBD1 (5 bases). The V gene lost 5 bases and the J gene lost 4 bases, with 12 bases spanning the gap. CDR3 length equals 14 residues. Germline CDR1 reads SGHTA; CDR2 reads FQGNSA. The CDR3 coding sequence is TGTGCCAGCAGCCCAGGGCCCTCGAATCAGCCCCAGCATTTT. Protein: CASSPGPSNQPQHF.

This chain uses TRBV6-5 with TRBJ1-1; D remains unclear. Trimming left V 2 bases short and J 6 bases short, with 7 bases between. The germline gives CDR1 MNHEY, CDR2 SVGAGI. The length of the CDR3 is 12 residues. The CDR3 sequence: CASSYAAAEAFF. As DNA, the CDR3 is TGTGCCAGCAGTTACGCCGCGGCTGAAGCTTTCTTT.

The V call is TRBV9, the J call TRBJ1-1; 8 bases fit TRBD1. The germline CDR1 and CDR2 sequences are SGDLS and YYNGEE. Trimming removed 4 bases from V and 4 bases from J; junction bases left unmatched: 9. This CDR3 is 15 amino acids long. The CDR3 sequence is CASSSRTGRVTEAFF. The CDR3 DNA is TGTGCCAGCAGCAGCCGGACAGGGCGGGTCACTGAAGCTTTCTTT.

The chain has TRBV11-2 and TRBJ2-1, with 10 bases fitting TRBD2. The CDR3 spans 16 residues. In germline, CDR1 is SGHAT, CDR2 FQNNGV. The ends lost 4 bases at V and 7 bases at J; junction bases unmatched: 10. CDR3 DNA sequence: TGTGCCAGCAGCTCTCTAGCGGGAGAATACAGGAATGAGCAGTTCTTC. It encodes CASSSLAGEYRNEQFF.

This chain uses TRBV6-1 with TRBJ2-1, with a weak D call TRBD2 (5 bases). The V end lost 1 base, the J end lost 15 bases, and 13 bases lay between the germline ends. This CDR3 region has 12 residues. CDR1 is MNHNS, CDR2 SASEGT, per germline. The CDR3 spells CASSEGNAGGFF. CDR3 coding DNA: TGTGCCAGCAGTGAAGGTAACGCTGGAGGGTTCTTC.

The V gene is TRBV28, the J gene TRBJ2-5, with D possibly matching TRBD2 (6 bases). V shed 7 bases and J shed 5 bases, with 17 bases lying between them. Per germline, CDR1 MDHEN and CDR2 SYDVKM. There are 14 residues in the CDR3. The CDR3 bases are TGTGCCAGCATTCCCCGGAGGGGCTGGGAGACCCAGTACTTC. Its translation is CASIPRRGWETQYF.

This clone was recorded once. The gene calls are TRBV6-5 and TRBJ2-7; D is undetermined. The V end was cut by 6 bases, the J end by 5 bases, with 11 bases between. Germline-derived CDR1 and CDR2 are MNHEY and SVGAGI. The length of the CDR3 is 12 residues. This CDR3 reads CASSRTKDEQYF. Written as DNA, the CDR3 is TGTGCCAGCAGCCGCACTAAGGACGAGCAGTACTTC.

The chain uses TRBV28 and TRBJ2-7; D perhaps matches TRBD1 (5 bases). The V gene's germline CDR1 is MDHEN and CDR2 SYDVKM. Deletions cut 6 bases from V and 2 bases from J, with 14 bases between. There are 14 residues in the CDR3. CDR3 region: CASSPPTATYEQYF. Written as DNA, the CDR3 is TGTGCCAGCAGCCCTCCGACAGCCACCTACGAGCAGTACTTC.

The chain has TRBV27 and TRBJ1-4; TRBD1 is a possible D gene (6 bases). This CDR3 contains 15 residues. V shed 4 bases and J shed 7 bases, with 16 bases lying between them. Germline V lookup: CDR1 MNHEY, CDR2 SMNVEV (reference sequence). The CDR3 here is CASSSNRDRLEKLFF. For the CDR3, the DNA is TGTGCCAGCAGTTCCAACAGGGACCGGCTTGAAAAACTGTTTTTT.

The chain is built from TRBV9 and TRBJ2-1, with 8 bases fitting TRBD1. Germline CDR1 reads SGDLS; CDR2 reads YYNGEE. V trimming: 4 bases; J trimming: 8 bases; junction bases outside the gene matches: 11. The CDR3 consists of 15 residues. CDR3 sequence: CASSPRTGSGYEQFF. In DNA, the CDR3 is TGTGCCAGCAGCCCGAGGACAGGGTCGGGCTATGAGCAGTTCTTC.

This chain connects TRBV11-2 to TRBJ2-2; 7 bases match TRBD1. Looked up from germline, CDR1 is SGHAT and CDR2 is FQNNGV. V trimming: 3 bases; J trimming: 0 bases; junction bases outside the gene matches: 1. CDR3 size: 15 residues. CDR3 in DNA: TGTGCCAGCAGCTTCGACAGGGCGAACACCGGGGAGCTGTTTTTT. Its protein product is CASSFDRANTGELFF.